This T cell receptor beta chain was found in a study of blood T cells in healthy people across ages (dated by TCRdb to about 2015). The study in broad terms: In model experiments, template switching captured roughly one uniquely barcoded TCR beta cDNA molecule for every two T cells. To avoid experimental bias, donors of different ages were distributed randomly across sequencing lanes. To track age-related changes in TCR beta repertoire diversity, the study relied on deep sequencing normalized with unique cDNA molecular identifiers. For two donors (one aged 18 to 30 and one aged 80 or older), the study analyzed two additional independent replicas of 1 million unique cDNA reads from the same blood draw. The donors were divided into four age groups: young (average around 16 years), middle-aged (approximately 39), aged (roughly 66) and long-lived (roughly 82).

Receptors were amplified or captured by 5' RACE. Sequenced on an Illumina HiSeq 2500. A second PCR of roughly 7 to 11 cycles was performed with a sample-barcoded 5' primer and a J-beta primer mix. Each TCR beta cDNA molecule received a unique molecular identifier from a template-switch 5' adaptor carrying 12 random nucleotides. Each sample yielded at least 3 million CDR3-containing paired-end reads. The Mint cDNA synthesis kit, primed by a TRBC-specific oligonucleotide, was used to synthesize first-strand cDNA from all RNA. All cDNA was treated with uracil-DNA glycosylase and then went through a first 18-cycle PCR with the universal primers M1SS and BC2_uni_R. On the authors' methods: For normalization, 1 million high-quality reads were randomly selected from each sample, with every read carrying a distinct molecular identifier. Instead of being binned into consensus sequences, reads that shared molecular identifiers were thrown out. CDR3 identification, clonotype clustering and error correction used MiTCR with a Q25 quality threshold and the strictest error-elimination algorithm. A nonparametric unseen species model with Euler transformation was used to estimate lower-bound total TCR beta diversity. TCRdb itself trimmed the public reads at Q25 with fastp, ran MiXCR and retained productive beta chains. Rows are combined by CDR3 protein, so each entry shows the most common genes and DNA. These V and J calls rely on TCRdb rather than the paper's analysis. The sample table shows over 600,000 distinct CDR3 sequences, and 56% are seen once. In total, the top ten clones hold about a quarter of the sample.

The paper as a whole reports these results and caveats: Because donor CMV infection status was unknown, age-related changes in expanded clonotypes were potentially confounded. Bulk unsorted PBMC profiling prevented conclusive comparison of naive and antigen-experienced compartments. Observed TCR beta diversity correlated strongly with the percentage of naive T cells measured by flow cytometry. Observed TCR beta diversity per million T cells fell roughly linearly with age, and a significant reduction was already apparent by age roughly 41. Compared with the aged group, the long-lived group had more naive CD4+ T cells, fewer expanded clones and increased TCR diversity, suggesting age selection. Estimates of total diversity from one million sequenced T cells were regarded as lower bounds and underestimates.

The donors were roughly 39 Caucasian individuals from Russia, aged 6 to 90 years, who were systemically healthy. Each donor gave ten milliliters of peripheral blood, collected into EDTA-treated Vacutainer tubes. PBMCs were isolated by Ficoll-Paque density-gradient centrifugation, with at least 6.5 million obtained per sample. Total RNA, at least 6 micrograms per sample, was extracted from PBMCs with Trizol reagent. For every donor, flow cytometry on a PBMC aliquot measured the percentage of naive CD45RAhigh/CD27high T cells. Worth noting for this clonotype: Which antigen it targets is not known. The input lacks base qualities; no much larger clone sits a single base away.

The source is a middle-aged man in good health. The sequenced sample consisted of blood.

CDR3 loop: CASSLVLGGVYNEQFF. The DNA is as follows: TGTGCCAGCAGTTTGGTGCTGGGGGGGGTCTACAATGAGCAGTTCTTC. This sequence uses TRBV27 and TRBJ2-1, with 7 central nucleotides matching TRBD2. The CDR3, cysteine through phenylalanine, is 16 amino acids long. The read is trimmed to its CDR3 DNA, 48 bases read in frame from base 1. Looking up the germline V gene (reference sequence) yields CDR1 MNHEY and CDR2 SMNVEV. Here V drops 3 bases and J drops 3 bases, and the junction holds 8 bases not matched to any gene.